The clone carrying this T cell receptor beta chain has more than one count but fewer than ten. The source of the sample is a study of beta chain features in type 1 diabetes. Expressed TCRB transcripts were sequenced, since all the RNA that had been isolated was reverse transcribed. Only in-frame clones appear in the TCRdb table, and some are missing; sequencing was by immunoSEQ multiplex PCR. The repertoire has around 150,000 clones, about 8.5% of them found once; the top ten carry about 0.6%. This CDR3 spans 14 amino acids. The sample taken for sequencing was central memory CD4+ T cells from blood. This sequence joins TRBV21-1 and TRBJ2-7; the table's D call of TRBD1 was not tested on the DNA. TRBV21-1 is a pseudogene. The origin of this receptor is a man younger than 35 in good health. The chain's CDR3 is CASSKGRLTYEQYF. CDR3 coding DNA: TGTGCCAGCAGCAAGGGGCGACTGACCTACGAGCAGTACTTC.